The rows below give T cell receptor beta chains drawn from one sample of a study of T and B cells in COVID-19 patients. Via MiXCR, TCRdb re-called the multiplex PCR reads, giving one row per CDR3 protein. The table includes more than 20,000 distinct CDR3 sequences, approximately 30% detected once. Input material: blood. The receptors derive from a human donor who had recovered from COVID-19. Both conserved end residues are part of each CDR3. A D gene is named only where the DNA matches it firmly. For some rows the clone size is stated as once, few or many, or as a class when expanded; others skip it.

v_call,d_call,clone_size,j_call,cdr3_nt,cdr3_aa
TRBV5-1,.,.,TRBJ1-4,TGCGCCAGCAGCCCCGGGCAGGGTGGTGAAAAACTGTTTTTT,CASSPGQGGEKLFF
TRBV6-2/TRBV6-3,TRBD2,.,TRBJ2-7,TGTGCCAGCAGTCCCAGCCTAGCGGGGGACTCCCTCTCCTACGAGCAGTACTTC,CASSPSLAGDSLSYEQYF
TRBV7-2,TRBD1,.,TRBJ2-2,TGTGCCAGCAGCTTAGGGACAGGGTCCGGGGAGCTGTTTTTT,CASSLGTGSGELFF
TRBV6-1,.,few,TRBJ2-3,TGTGCCAGCAGTGATTTGAGGGGTAGCACAGATACGCAGTATTTT,CASSDLRGSTDTQYF
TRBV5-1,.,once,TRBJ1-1,TGCGCCAGCAGCTCCAGAGCCGGGCTTGGAGCTTTCTTT,CASSSRAGLGAFF
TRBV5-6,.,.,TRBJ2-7,TGTGCCAGCAGCTTAGGGGTTTACGAGCAGTACTTC,CASSLGVYEQYF
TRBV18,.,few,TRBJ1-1,TGTGCCAGCTCACCAAGCGGGGAAGGGTTGGAGTCTGAAGCTTTCTTT,CASSPSGEGLESEAFF
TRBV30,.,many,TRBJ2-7,TGTGCCTGGAGTGTAGAGGGCACCCCCTCCTACGAGCAGTACTTC,CAWSVEGTPSYEQYF
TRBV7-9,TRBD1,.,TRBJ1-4,TGTGCCAGCAGCGACCGGGACAGGGATAATGAAAAACTGTTTTTT,CASSDRDRDNEKLFF
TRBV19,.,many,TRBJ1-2,TGTGCCAGTACCCCCGGGACGAAGCGCGGCTACACCTTC,CASTPGTKRGYTF
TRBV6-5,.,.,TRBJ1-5,TGTGCCAGCAGCCCCGGGTCAGGGTGGCTACAACAGCCCCAGCATTTT,CASSPGSGWLQQPQHF
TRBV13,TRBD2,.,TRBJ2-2,TGTGCCAGCAGCCCGGGGACTAGGGGTACCGGGGAGCTGTTTTTT,CASSPGTRGTGELFF
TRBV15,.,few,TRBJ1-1,TGTGCCACCAGCAGAGCTGGCGGTACTGAAGCTTTCTTT,CATSRAGGTEAFF
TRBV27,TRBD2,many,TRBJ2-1,TGTGCCAGCAAACTAGCGGGAGGGCTCGGGCATGAGCAGTTCTTC,CASKLAGGLGHEQFF
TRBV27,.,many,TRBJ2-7,TGTGCCAGCAGTTCAGACAGAAGCTCCTACGAGCAGTACTTC,CASSSDRSSYEQYF
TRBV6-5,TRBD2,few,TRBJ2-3,TGTGCCAGCGTTAAACGGGCGGGGGAGACAGATACGCAGTATTTT,CASVKRAGETDTQYF
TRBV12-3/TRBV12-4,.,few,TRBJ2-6,TGTGCCAGCAGTTTAGGAATCCTTCCGGGATCTGGGGCCAACGTCCTGACTTTC,CASSLGILPGSGANVLTF
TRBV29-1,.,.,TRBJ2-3,TGCAGCGTTGAGCGGGGGCCGGGAGATACGCAGTATTTT,CSVERGPGDTQYF
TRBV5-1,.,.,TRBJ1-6,TGCGCCAGCACCCAGGGGATAAGTTATTCACCCCTCCACTTT,CASTQGISYSPLHF
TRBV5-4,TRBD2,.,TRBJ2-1,TGTGCCAGCAGCCCTAGCGGGGGGAAGGACAATGAGCAGTTCTTC,CASSPSGGKDNEQFF
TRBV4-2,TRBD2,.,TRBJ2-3,TGTGCCAGCAGCCAACACTCACCTATCCGGGGGGGAGATACGCAGTATTTT,CASSQHSPIRGGDTQYF
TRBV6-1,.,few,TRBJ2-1,TGTGCCACCGGCTCTTGGAATGAGCAGTTCTTC,CATGSWNEQFF
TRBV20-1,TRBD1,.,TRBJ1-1,TGCAGTGCTAGGAGGACAGGGGGCCTCCTCAACACTGAAGCTTTCTTT,CSARRTGGLLNTEAFF
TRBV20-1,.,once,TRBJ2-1,TGCAGTGCTAGCGAATCCTACAATGAGCAGTTCTTC,CSASESYNEQFF
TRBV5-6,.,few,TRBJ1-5,TGTGCCAGCAGCTTGGGGGGCAGCAATCAGCCCCAGCATTTT,CASSLGGSNQPQHF
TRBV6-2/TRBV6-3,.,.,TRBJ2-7,TGTGCCAGCCGCCAGCCGGGGGACTTAGCCTACGAGCAGTACTTC,CASRQPGDLAYEQYF
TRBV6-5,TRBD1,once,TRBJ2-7,TGTGCCAGCAGTTACCTTCCGGGACAGGGTACCTACGAGCAGTACTTC,CASSYLPGQGTYEQYF
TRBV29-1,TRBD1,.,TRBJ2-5,TGCAGCGCCGAGGGACAGGGACAAGAGACCCAGTACTTC,CSAEGQGQETQYF
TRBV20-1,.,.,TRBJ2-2,TGCAGTGCTAGATCCCACACCGGGGAGCTGTTTTTT,CSARSHTGELFF
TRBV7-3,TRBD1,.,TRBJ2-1,TGTGCCAGCAGTCCCGGACAGGGTTCTGGTGAGCAGTTCTTC,CASSPGQGSGEQFF